Presented here are 20 T cell receptor beta chains from one specimen sequenced in a study of cytomegalovirus exposure and HLA in healthy donors (dated by TCRdb to the late 2010s). The library was prepared using the immunoSEQ multiplex PCR assay. The multiplex PCR relied on a mix of 60 forward primers for TCR Vbeta segments and 13 reverse primers for TCR Jbeta segments. TCRdb holds this immuneACCESS table with in-frame rearrangements only. Some clones are missing; in checked studies, unresolved V genes explain under half, and the rest has no known cause. For this sample the table gives 120,000 or so clones, of which 80% to 90% were detected only once. Of the sample, 11% is held by the ten largest clones. Input material: PBMCs. These receptors were taken from a male donor in good health and CMV-seropositive.

This chain links TRBV28 with TRBJ2-5; 7 nucleotides agree with TRBD1. Germline V lookup: CDR1 MDHEN, CDR2 SYDVKM. CDR3 length equals 13 residues. Trimming at V came to 3 bases and at J to 4 bases, leaving 2 bases not matched to a gene. DNA for the CDR3: TGTGCCAGCAGTTTGACAGGGTTAGAGACCCAGTACTTC. The encoded protein is CASSLTGLETQYF.

CDR3 protein: CASSPSGQGTSAKNIQYF. Written as DNA, the CDR3 is TGTGCCAGCTCACCATCGGGACAGGGGACGTCGGCCAAAAACATTCAGTACTTC. The chain carries TRBV18 and TRBJ2-4; the match to TRBD1 covers 10 bases. V lost 2 bases, J lost 1 base, and 8 bases stayed unmatched. Germline values: CDR1 KGHSH, CDR2 LQKENI. The CDR3 length is 18 residues.

The chain joins TRBV11-1 to TRBJ2-1, with 9 bases that match TRBD2. Looked up from germline, CDR1 is SGHAT and CDR2 is FQDESV (reference sequence). The V segment lost 4 bases and the J segment 0 bases; nucleotides outside the gene matches: 10. The CDR3 consists of 18 residues. CDR3 coding DNA: TGTGCCAGCAGCTCCCAGGGTAGCGGGAGATACTCCTACAATGAGCAGTTCTTC. It translates to CASSSQGSGRYSYNEQFF.

This sequence joins TRBV19 and TRBJ1-3; D unclear. This CDR3 spans 16 amino acids. Trimming took off 8 bases at V and 0 bases at J, with 17 bases between the two ends. CDR1 is LNHDA and CDR2 is SQIVND in the germline V gene (reference sequence). The chain's CDR3 is CASSGERQHSGNTIYF. The CDR3 coding sequence is TGTGCCAGTTCTGGTGAGCGGCAGCACTCTGGAAACACCATATATTTT. The variable domain in full, completed from reference TRBV19 and TRBJ1-3, reads DGGITQSPKYLFRKEGQNVTLSCEQNLNHDAMYWYRQDPGQGLRLIYYSQIVNDFQKGDIAEGYSVSREKKESFPLTVTSAQKNPTAFYLCASSGERQHSGNTIYFGEGSWLTVV.

The chain is built from TRBV5-4 and TRBJ1-2, with D maybe TRBD1 (6 bases). V gave up 4 bases and J gave up 3 bases, with 22 bases separating them. The CDR3 consists of 17 residues. Germline assignment: CDR1 SGHNT and CDR2 YYREEE (reference sequence). CDR3 protein: CASSPTGLVTAYYGYTF. The CDR3 DNA is TGTGCCAGCAGCCCTACAGGGCTAGTTACCGCCTACTATGGCTACACCTTC.

This chain links TRBV7-9 with TRBJ2-7; D is possibly TRBD1 (6 bases). Trimming removed 1 base at V and 10 bases at J, with 11 bases between. Germline CDR1 SEHNR, CDR2 FQNEAQ (reference sequence). This CDR3 spans 12 amino acids. The CDR3 DNA sequence: TGTGCCAGCAGCTTAGGTGAGGGGGTACAGTACTTC. Its protein is CASSLGEGVQYF.

The chain links TRBV6-1 to TRBJ1-1; D is uncertain. This CDR3 has 15 residues. Germline loops: CDR1 MNHNS, CDR2 SASEGT. With 2 bases removed from V and 11 bases from J, the gap between germline ends came to 21 bases. As DNA, the CDR3 is TGTGCCAGCAGTGAACTGACCACCGGAACGGACTTCGCTTTCTTT. Translation gives CASSELTTGTDFAFF.

The chain is built from TRBV4-2 and TRBJ2-5; 13 nucleotides match TRBD2. The germline V gene has CDR1 LGHNA and CDR2 YNFKEQ. CDR3 length equals 16 residues. The J segment lost 3 bases and the V segment lost 0 bases, leaving 1 base of the junction unmatched. As DNA, the CDR3 is TGTGCCAGCAGCCAAGATGGGACTAGCGGGGAAGAGACCCAGTACTTC. It specifies CASSQDGTSGEETQYF.

This sequence joins TRBV28 and TRBJ1-2, with D possibly TRBD1 on 6 matching bases. Germline assignment: CDR1 MDHEN and CDR2 SYDVKM. Trimming pared 6 bases from V and 8 bases from J, leaving 13 bases between. CDR3 length: 12 residues. CDR3 sequence: CASSTGLGGYTF. CDR3 sequence (DNA): TGTGCCAGCAGCACAGGGTTAGGGGGCTACACCTTC.

This sequence joins TRBV30 and TRBJ1-5; D gene unclear. CDR3 length equals 12 residues. V lost 2 bases, J lost 4 bases, and 6 bases lay in between. CDR1 is GTSNPN and CDR2 is SVGIG in the germline V gene (reference sequence). The CDR3 here is CAWSPGNQPQHF. The CDR3 region has the DNA TGTGCCTGGAGTCCGGGGAATCAGCCCCAGCATTTT.

This chain uses TRBV23-1 with TRBJ2-7; 9 bases match TRBD1. TRBV23-1 is reported as an ORF; its role is uncertain. This CDR3 contains 16 residues. V dropped 0 bases and J dropped 0; count of bases not matched to a gene: 3. DNA of the CDR3: TGCGCCAGCAGTCAATCCAGGACAGGGGACTCCTACGAGCAGTACTTC. It specifies CASSQSRTGDSYEQYF.

This sequence joins TRBV5-5 and TRBJ2-7; TRBD1 aligns across 8 bases. CDR3 length equals 14 residues. The germline V gene has CDR1 SGHKS and CDR2 YYEKEE (reference sequence). J was trimmed by 5 bases and V by 3 bases; bases with no gene match: 7. The CDR3 is CASSSRQGFDEQYF. CDR3 DNA sequence: TGTGCCAGCAGCTCTCGACAGGGGTTTGACGAGCAGTACTTC.

This clone was seen just once. The V and J genes are TRBV7-9 and TRBJ2-7, with no clear D. Germline assignment: CDR1 SEHNR and CDR2 FQNEAQ (reference sequence). Trimming stripped 7 bases from V and 2 bases from J, with 12 bases between. CDR3 length equals 13 residues. CDR3 DNA: TGTGCCAGCACCTCGTGGCTTACCTACGAGCAGTACTTC. It encodes CASTSWLTYEQYF. The whole variable domain, filled in from reference TRBV7-9 and TRBJ2-7, reads DTGVSQNPRHKITKRGQNVTFRCDPISEHNRLYWYRQTLGQGPEFLTYFQNEAQLEKSRLLSDRFSAERPKGSFSTLEIQRTEQGDSAMYLCASTSWLTYEQYFGPGTRLTVT.

J is TRBJ1-3 and V is TRBV23-1, with D hard to call. TRBV23-1 is an ORF, with its function uncertain. V lost 6 bases, J lost 0 bases, and 12 bases lay in between. This CDR3 has 15 residues. The DNA for the CDR3 is TGCGCCAGCAGCACCCCAGCGTACTCTGGAAACACCATATATTTT. Translation gives CASSTPAYSGNTIYF.

This sequence joins TRBV21-1 and TRBJ2-3; no check of the table's D call, TRBD2, against the DNA was made. TRBV21-1 is designated a pseudogene. The CDR3 extends over 17 amino acids. The CDR3 DNA is TGTGCCAGCAGCAAAGGGACTAGCGGAGACCACACAGATACGCAGTATTTT. Its translation: CASSKGTSGDHTDTQYF.

This chain joins TRBV19 and TRBJ2-7, with TRBD1 matching over 11 bases. Looked up from germline, CDR1 is LNHDA and CDR2 is SQIVND (reference sequence). The CDR3 totals 14 residues. V was clipped by 5 bases and J by 5 bases; unmatched bases: 5. The CDR3 loop is CASSRTGGFDEQYF. The CDR3 nucleotides are TGTGCCAGTAGTCGGACAGGGGGCTTTGACGAGCAGTACTTC.

The chain is built from TRBV6-6 and TRBJ1-5; 7 nucleotides line up with TRBD1. Germline V lookup: CDR1 MNHNY, CDR2 SVGAGI (reference sequence). CDR3 length: 13 amino acids. V shed 8 bases, J shed 5 bases, and the junction held 6 bases outside the gene matches. The CDR3 region is CASADRADQPQHF. CDR3 nucleotide sequence: TGTGCCAGCGCCGACAGGGCCGATCAGCCCCAGCATTTT.

Only a few counts were recorded for this clone. The V call is TRBV7-2, the J call TRBJ2-1; a weak D match, TRBD2 (6 bases). Trimming removed 1 base at V and 8 bases at J, with 18 bases between. CDR1 is SGHTA, CDR2 FQGNSA, per germline. CDR3 length: 16 amino acids. The DNA for the CDR3 is TGTGCCAGCAGCTTAGAAATAGCGGATGCAGTAGATGAGCAGTTCTTC. It codes for CASSLEIADAVDEQFF.

The chain recombines TRBV5-1 with TRBJ2-4; 10 nucleotides agree with TRBD1. The V and J ends lost 2 bases and 9 bases, in that order; junction bases with no gene match: 2. Per the germline V gene, CDR1 is SGHRS and CDR2 is YFSETQ. The length of the CDR3 is 13 residues. In DNA, the CDR3 is TGCGCCAGCAGCTTCCGGGACAGGGGCATTCAGTACTTC. It encodes CASSFRDRGIQYF.

This clone came up a few times. V and J are TRBV5-4 and TRBJ2-6, with D tentatively TRBD1 (6 bases). The germline V gene has CDR1 SGHNT and CDR2 YYREEE (reference sequence). Between the trimmed V and J ends, which lost 3 bases and 0 bases, there was a span of 16 bases. The CDR3 runs to 18 residues. CDR3 DNA sequence: TGTGCCAGCAGCTCTACAGGGAACTCCCACTCTGGGGCCAACGTCCTGACTTTC. It specifies CASSSTGNSHSGANVLTF.